This TCR beta chain was documented in a study of T cell repertoires in cytomegalovirus infection. The study, taken as a whole, reports: Totalled public TCR beta family frequency picked out people who carried CMV plus the relevant HLA.

MiXCR, run by TCRdb on the reads, gives a single entry per CDR3 protein. The sample lists 450,000 to 550,000 distinct CDR3 sequences, roughly 43% occurring once. A remark on this clonotype: Its antigen is currently unknown.

With V trimmed by 6 bases and J by 7 bases, 10 bases remained unmatched. The CDR3 runs 15 residues. CDR1 is KGHSH, CDR2 LQKENI, per germline. The sequence derives from a human donor in good health (CMV status not recorded). Some clones in this sample may be carry-over from other donors' samples. The material sequenced was cultured PBMCs, taken from culture after CMV antigen stimulation. This chain uses TRBV18 with TRBJ1-2; 11 bases align to TRBD1. The CDR3 loop is CASSLSRGQGAGYTF. The CDR3 DNA reads as TGTGCCAGCTCCCTTTCAAGAGGACAGGGGGCTGGCTACACCTTC.